The 27 T cell receptor beta chains presented below share a single source sample, sequenced in a study of blood T cell repertoires in COVID-19. Data came from immunoSEQ multiplex PCR; TCRdb stores just in-frame clones and leaves some out. This table holds roughly 290,000 clones, 75% to 90% found once. The sequenced material came from PBMCs or T cells enriched from blood (not recorded which). These TCRs come from a woman between 40 and 50 years old who had recovered from COVID-19.

The chain carries TRBV6-5 and TRBJ2-3; 14 positions match TRBD2. The CDR3 has 14 amino acids. Germline CDR1 and CDR2: MNHEY and SVGAGI. V lost 10 bases, J lost 8 bases, and 8 bases stayed unmatched. CDR3 bases: TGTGCCACCCGACTAGCGGGGGGGACCAGTACGCAGTATTTT. It codes for CATRLAGGTSTQYF.

The gene calls are TRBV4-2 and TRBJ2-7; D unresolved. Trimming pared 0 bases from V and 0 bases from J, leaving 9 bases between. Germline V CDR1 and CDR2: LGHNA, YNFKEQ. The CDR3 totals 15 residues. CDR3 amino acids: CASSQEGQDSYEQYF. CDR3 DNA: TGTGCCAGCAGCCAAGAAGGTCAGGACTCCTACGAGCAGTACTTC.

The CDR3 bases are TGTGCCAGCAGCTCAACTCATCTCTCAACCTACGAGCAGTACTTC. Amino acids: CASSSTHLSTYEQYF. The chain combines TRBV7-8 with TRBJ2-7; D is ambiguous. Germline V gene lookup returns CDR1 SGHVS and CDR2 FQNEAQ. The CDR3 contains 15 residues. Deletions cut 4 bases from V and 2 bases from J, with 15 bases between.

On this clone: At the DNA level, this CDR3 is encoded by other sequences in the same sample as well. The rearrangement joins TRBV9 to TRBJ2-1, with 11 bases identical to TRBD2. V lost 4 bases and J lost 3; bases outside the gene matches: 3. Germline values: CDR1 SGDLS, CDR2 YYNGEE. The CDR3 has 15 amino acids. CDR3 in DNA: TGTGCCAGCAGCCCTACTAGCGGGGGCTACAATGAGCAGTTCTTC. Translating it yields CASSPTSGGYNEQFF.

V usage is TRBV30 and J usage is TRBJ2-3; TRBD2 is a possible D gene (5 bases). The CDR3 consists of 15 residues. The V and J ends lost 1 base and 1 base respectively, with 12 bases between them. Germline V gene sequence: CDR1 GTSNPN, CDR2 SVGIG (reference sequence). CDR3 loop: CAWSGTPEGTDTQYF. Here the CDR3 DNA reads TGTGCCTGGAGTGGGACTCCTGAGGGCACAGATACGCAGTATTTT.

J is TRBJ2-3 and V is TRBV3-1 (or the pseudogene TRBV3-2); 7 bases are a match to TRBD1. Germline V lookup: CDR1 LGHDT, CDR2 YNNKEL (reference sequence). J lost 3 bases, V lost 3 bases, and 9 bases had no gene match. CDR3 length: 16 amino acids. The CDR3: CASSQFTGDVTDTQYF. The CDR3 DNA follows: TGTGCCAGCAGCCAGTTTACAGGGGACGTTACAGATACGCAGTATTTT.

The chain couples TRBV12-5 to TRBJ2-7, with TRBD1 matching 7 bases. With V trimmed by 0 bases and J by 1 base, 9 bases remained unmatched. Germline V gene sequence: CDR1 LGHNT, CDR2 FRNRAP. This CDR3 is built from 17 residues. The CDR3 spells CASGLVRTWGQSYEQYF. CDR3 in DNA: TGTGCTAGTGGTTTGGTAAGGACCTGGGGACAGTCCTACGAGCAGTACTTC. The variable domain in full, with the rest retrieved from reference TRBV12-5 and TRBJ2-7, is DARVTQTPRHKVTEMGQEVTMRCQPILGHNTVFWYRQTMMQGLELLAYFRNRAPLDDSGMPKDRFSAEMPDATLATLKIQPSEPRDSAVYFCASGLVRTWGQSYEQYFGPGTRLTVT.

V usage is TRBV6-5 and J usage is TRBJ1-2, with 9 nucleotides matching TRBD1. V shed 6 bases and J 7 bases; nucleotides not matched to a gene: 9. The CDR3 totals 14 residues. Germline V gene lookup returns CDR1 MNHEY and CDR2 SVGAGI. The CDR3 DNA sequence: TGTGCCAGCAGACCGACCGGGACAGGGTCTGGCTACACCTTC. It yields the protein CASRPTGTGSGYTF.

V gene TRBV5-1 combines with J gene TRBJ2-6; D is unclear. Germline lookup yields CDR1 SGHRS and CDR2 YFSETQ. V dropped 0 bases and J dropped 0 bases, with 7 bases sitting between them. This CDR3 comprises 16 residues. The CDR3 loop reads CASSLESLSGANVLTF. Here the CDR3 DNA reads TGCGCCAGCAGCTTGGAATCCCTCTCTGGGGCCAACGTCCTGACTTTC.

V usage is TRBV27 and J usage is TRBJ2-7; 10 bases agree with TRBD1. This CDR3 is built from 14 residues. Unmatched junction bases numbered 6, after V lost 5 bases and J lost 5 bases. Germline CDR1 is MNHEY and CDR2 is SMNVEV (reference sequence). The chain's CDR3 is CASSRQGAINEQYF. For the CDR3, the DNA is TGTGCCAGCAGTCGACAGGGGGCGATCAACGAGCAGTACTTC.

The chain uses TRBV18 and TRBJ2-1, with D hard to call. The CDR3 totals 16 residues. Germline V gene data show CDR1 as KGHSH and CDR2 as LQKENI. Trimming removed 3 bases at V and 0 bases at J, with 12 bases between. In DNA form, the CDR3 reads TGTGCCAGCTCACCCCCTCTTCGTAGCTCCTACAATGAGCAGTTCTTC. Amino acid sequence: CASSPPLRSSYNEQFF.

The chain joins TRBV11-2 to TRBJ2-5; 12 nucleotides align to TRBD1. The CDR3 spans 16 residues. With 6 bases clipped from V and 5 bases from J, the junction kept 10 bases outside the gene matches. The germline CDR1 and CDR2 sequences are SGHAT and FQNNGV. The CDR3 here is CASRPPGTGGWETQYF. The CDR3 region has the DNA TGTGCCAGCAGACCACCCGGGACAGGGGGCTGGGAGACCCAGTACTTC.

The rearrangement uses TRBV11-2 and TRBJ2-7, with 10 nucleotides matching TRBD1. Germline loops: CDR1 SGHAT, CDR2 FQNNGV. V shed 4 bases and J 2 bases; nucleotides not matched to a gene: 11. This CDR3 comprises 17 residues. The CDR3 sequence is CASSSPAGTGVTYEQYF. CDR3 nucleotides: TGTGCCAGCAGCTCCCCCGCCGGGACAGGGGTCACCTACGAGCAGTACTTC.

The J gene is TRBJ1-4, the V gene TRBV10-2; D possibly corresponds to TRBD1 (6 bases). Looked up from germline, CDR1 is WSHSY and CDR2 is SAAADI. This CDR3 comprises 15 residues. V shed 7 bases and J shed 5 bases, with 17 bases lying between them. The CDR3 DNA reads TGCGCCAGCACCGAAAACAGGGCATGGAATGAAAAACTGTTTTTT. Protein sequence: CASTENRAWNEKLFF.

In this sample, this clone turned up once. The J gene is TRBJ1-5, the V gene TRBV7-9, with 8 bases that match TRBD1. After removal of 5 bases from V and 0 bases from J, the junction contained 3 bases not matched to a gene. The CDR3 loop spans 15 amino acids. The germline gives CDR1 SEHNR, CDR2 FQNEAQ (reference sequence). The CDR3 sequence is CASSPTGASNQPQHF. The DNA for the CDR3 is TGTGCCAGCAGCCCGACAGGGGCTAGCAATCAGCCCCAGCATTTT.

This clone was observed a single time. V is TRBV7-2 and J is TRBJ2-7; 7 nucleotides match TRBD1. Trimming at V came to 8 bases and at J to 3 bases, leaving 7 bases not matched to a gene. From germline, CDR1 is SGHTA and CDR2 FQGNSA. The CDR3 contains 13 residues. The CDR3 sequence: CASRTGTDYEQYF. CDR3 in DNA: TGTGCCAGCCGCACCGGGACAGACTACGAGCAGTACTTC.

The J gene is TRBJ2-7, the V gene TRBV12-5; D is undetermined. V was trimmed by 0 bases and J by 2 bases, leaving 11 bases between them. Germline V gene lookup returns CDR1 LGHNT and CDR2 FRNRAP. This CDR3 has 15 amino acids. DNA of the CDR3: TGTGCTAGTGGTTTGGTCCCCACAAATCCCTACGAGCAGTACTTC. It specifies CASGLVPTNPYEQYF.

The chain is built from TRBV2 and TRBJ1-5; D uncertain. The germline gives CDR1 SNHLY, CDR2 FYNNEI. V lost 4 bases and J lost 4, with 8 bases in between. This CDR3 has 13 residues. This CDR3 is CASSVIQNQPQHF. The CDR3 DNA follows: TGTGCCAGCAGTGTAATACAGAATCAGCCCCAGCATTTT.

This rearrangement joins TRBV5-1 to TRBJ1-6, with D tentatively TRBD1 (5 bases). V lost 0 bases to trimming and J lost 3 bases, with 16 bases between them. The CDR3 is 18 residues long. The germline V gene encodes CDR1 SGHRS and CDR2 YFSETQ. The CDR3 sequence is CASSLEGPGALYNSPLHF. The CDR3 region has the DNA TGCGCCAGCAGCTTGGAGGGGCCTGGAGCCCTCTATAATTCACCCCTCCACTTT. Based on the CDR3 plus reference TRBV5-1 and TRBJ1-6, the full variable domain is KAGVTQTPRYLIKTRGQQVTLSCSPISGHRSVSWYQQTPGQGLQFLFEYFSETQRNKGNFPGRFSGRQFSNSRSEMNVSTLELGDSALYLCASSLEGPGALYNSPLHFGNGTRLTVT.

The genes are TRBV7-8 and TRBJ2-1; D perhaps matches TRBD2 (6 bases). Trimming pared 5 bases from V and 4 bases from J, leaving 12 bases between. Germline V gene data show CDR1 as SGHVS and CDR2 as FQNEAQ. The CDR3 loop spans 14 amino acids. The CDR3 DNA follows: TGTGCCAGCAGCCTCGGGAGTTGGTACAATGAGCAGTTCTTC. It translates to CASSLGSWYNEQFF. Supplemented by reference TRBV7-8 and TRBJ2-1, the full variable domain reads GAGVSQSPRYKVAKRGQDVALRCDPISGHVSLFWYQQALGQGPEFLTYFQNEAQLDKSGLPSDRFFAERPEGSVSTLKIQRTQQEDSAVYLCASSLGSWYNEQFFGPGTRLTVL.

The chain employs TRBV7-8 and TRBJ2-7, with TRBD1 matching over 9 bases. CDR1 and CDR2 from the germline V gene are SGHVS and FQNEAQ. V lost 3 bases, J lost 6 bases, and 3 bases stayed unmatched. The CDR3 contains 13 residues. CDR3 nucleotides: TGTGCCAGCAGCTTGGGACAGGGATTCGAGCAGTACTTC. It encodes CASSLGQGFEQYF.

The rearrangement links TRBV19 to TRBJ1-1; no definite D call. From germline, CDR1 is LNHDA and CDR2 SQIVND (reference sequence). The CDR3 extends over 13 amino acids. V was clipped by 5 bases and J by 1 base, with 8 bases between them. The CDR3 sequence is CASSRQENTEAFF. CDR3 bases: TGTGCCAGTAGTCGGCAGGAGAACACTGAAGCTTTCTTT. The whole variable domain, remainder taken from reference TRBV19 and TRBJ1-1, is DGGITQSPKYLFRKEGQNVTLSCEQNLNHDAMYWYRQDPGQGLRLIYYSQIVNDFQKGDIAEGYSVSREKKESFPLTVTSAQKNPTAFYLCASSRQENTEAFFGQGTRLTVV.

The chain uses TRBV30 and TRBJ1-3; a weak D match, TRBD1 (6 bases). Trimming pared 1 base from V and 2 bases from J, leaving 9 bases between. The length of the CDR3 is 14 residues. Germline loops: CDR1 GTSNPN, CDR2 SVGIG (reference sequence). The CDR3: CAWSEGGAGNTIYF. CDR3 DNA sequence: TGTGCCTGGAGTGAGGGGGGGGCTGGAAACACCATATATTTT.

The rearrangement links TRBV29-1 to TRBJ2-1, with TRBD1 identical over 7 bases. The CDR3 sequence is 15 residues long. Germline CDR1 is SQVTM and CDR2 is ANQGSEA. The V gene end was trimmed by 1 base and the J gene end by 6 bases; junction bases not matched to a gene: 9. The CDR3 nucleotides are TGCAGCGTTGAAGCCAGAGACAGGGATCTCAATGAGCAGTTCTTC. It yields the protein CSVEARDRDLNEQFF.

The genes are TRBV3-1 (or the pseudogene TRBV3-2) and TRBJ2-1, with TRBD1 matching over 11 bases. CDR3 length equals 16 residues. V shed 5 bases and J 2 bases; nucleotides not matched to a gene: 5. The germline V gene has CDR1 LGHDT and CDR2 YNNKEL (reference sequence). The CDR3 DNA follows: TGTGCCAGCAGCACCCGGACAGGGGGCGCCTACAATGAGCAGTTCTTC. Encoded protein: CASSTRTGGAYNEQFF.

The chain recombines TRBV6-5 with TRBJ2-1; tentatively, D is TRBD1 (5 bases). The germline V gene encodes CDR1 MNHEY and CDR2 SVGAGI. The CDR3 totals 15 residues. Trimming removed 7 bases at V and 3 bases at J, with 16 bases between. CDR3 in amino acids: CASIQGSNYYNEQFF. CDR3 bases: TGTGCCAGCATTCAGGGTTCGAACTACTACAATGAGCAGTTCTTC.

This chain connects TRBV18 to TRBJ1-1; D is uncertain. Germline V CDR1 and CDR2: KGHSH, LQKENI. The CDR3 runs 13 residues. The V end was cut by 4 bases, the J end by 8 bases, with 14 bases between. The CDR3 DNA is TGTGCCAGCTCACTCCAAGGAGGCGGAGAAGCTTTCTTT. This encodes CASSLQGGGEAFF.